The T cell receptor (beta chain) described here comes from a study of cytomegalovirus exposure and HLA in healthy donors. The study's findings and limits: In a later analysis, the majority of CMV-associated beta chains seemingly showed HLA restriction.

With respect to this clone: Its antigen is currently unknown.

Trimming stripped 7 bases from V and 8 bases from J, with 12 bases between. CDR1 SGHVS and CDR2 FQNEAQ come from the germline V gene. The length of the CDR3 is 13 residues. PCR involved 60 Vbeta and 13 Jbeta primers. Profiling relied on immunoSEQ multiplex PCR, and the TCRdb table lists in-frame clones only, not all of them. This table holds 15,000 to 20,000 clones, 65% to 75% found once. Sequencing was carried out using PBMCs. The source of this sequence is a man younger than 35 in good health and CMV-seronegative. This chain uses TRBV7-8 with TRBJ1-6; a possible D gene is TRBD1 (5 bases). The CDR3 loop is CASTPREDSPLHF. CDR3 DNA sequence: TGTGCCAGCACCCCCAGGGAGGATTCACCCCTCCACTTT.